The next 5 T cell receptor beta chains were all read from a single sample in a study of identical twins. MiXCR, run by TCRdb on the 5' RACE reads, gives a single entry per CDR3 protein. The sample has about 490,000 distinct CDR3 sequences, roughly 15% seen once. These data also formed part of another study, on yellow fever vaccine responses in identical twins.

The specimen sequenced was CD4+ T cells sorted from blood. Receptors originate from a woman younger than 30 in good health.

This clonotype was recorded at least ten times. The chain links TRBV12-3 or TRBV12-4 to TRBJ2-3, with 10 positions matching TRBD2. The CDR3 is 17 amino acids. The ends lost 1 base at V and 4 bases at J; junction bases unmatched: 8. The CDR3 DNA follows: TGTGCCAGCAGTTTAGTAAGCGGGAGGGCCTCTGCAGATACGCAGTATTTT. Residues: CASSLVSGRASADTQYF.

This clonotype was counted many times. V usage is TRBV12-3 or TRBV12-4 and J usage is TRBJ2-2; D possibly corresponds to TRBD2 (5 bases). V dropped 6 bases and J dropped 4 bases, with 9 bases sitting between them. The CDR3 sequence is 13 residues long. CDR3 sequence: CASSTRGTGELFF. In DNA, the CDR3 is TGTGCCAGCAGCACACGGGGCACCGGGGAGCTGTTTTTT.

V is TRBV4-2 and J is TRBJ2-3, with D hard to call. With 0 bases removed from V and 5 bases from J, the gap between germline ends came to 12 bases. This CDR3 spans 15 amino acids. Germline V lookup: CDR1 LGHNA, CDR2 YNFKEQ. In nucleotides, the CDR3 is TGTGCCAGCAGCCAAGATCTAAATGGGGTAGATACGCAGTATTTT. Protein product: CASSQDLNGVDTQYF.

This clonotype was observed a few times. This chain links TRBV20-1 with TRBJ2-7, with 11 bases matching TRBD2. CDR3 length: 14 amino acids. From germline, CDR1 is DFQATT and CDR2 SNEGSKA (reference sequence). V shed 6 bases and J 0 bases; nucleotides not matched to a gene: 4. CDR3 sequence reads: CSAKTSGSSYEQYF. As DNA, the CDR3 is TGCAGTGCAAAAACTAGCGGGAGCTCCTACGAGCAGTACTTC.

The CDR3 is CAISEGAGEQYV. The CDR3 DNA sequence: TGTGCCATCAGTGAGGGGGCGGGTGAGCAGTACGTC. The V gene is TRBV10-3, the J gene TRBJ2-7; D tentatively fits TRBD1 or TRBD2 (5 bases each). Trimming took 2 bases from V and 7 from J, leaving 9 bases between them. CDR3 size: 12 residues. Germline lookup yields CDR1 ENHRY and CDR2 SYGVKD.